This TCR beta chain was captured in a study of cytomegalovirus exposure and HLA in healthy donors. The PCR was carried out with 60 Vbeta primers and 13 Jbeta primers. Here immunoSEQ multiplex PCR was the method, and the copy in TCRdb shows in-frame clones only, minus some. The sample's table shows some 200,000 clones. Study-wide results and limits: Analyzed later, most CMV-associated TCR beta chains appeared HLA-restricted.

A remark on this clone: Its specificity is not known.

Germline CDR1 is LNHDA and CDR2 is SQIVND (reference sequence). V was cut by 5 bases and J by 0 bases, with 11 bases left in between. The CDR3 covers 14 residues. The sequenced sample consisted of PBMCs. The chain joins TRBV19 to TRBJ2-7; maybe TRBD2 (6 bases). The receptor was derived from a man aged 30-40 years in good health and CMV-seronegative. Here the CDR3 reads CASSPGTASYEQYF. CDR3 in DNA: TGTGCCAGTAGTCCTGGGACTGCCTCCTACGAGCAGTACTTC. Using reference TRBV19 and TRBJ2-7 for the parts outside the CDR3, the full variable domain is DGGITQSPKYLFRKEGQNVTLSCEQNLNHDAMYWYRQDPGQGLRLIYYSQIVNDFQKGDIAEGYSVSREKKESFPLTVTSAQKNPTAFYLCASSPGTASYEQYFGPGTRLTVT.